These T cell receptor beta chains were read from a single sample in a study of CD8+ T cells in alopecia areata. Sequencing used immunoSEQ multiplex PCR; TCRdb keeps in-frame clones, though not all of them. The sample consists of more than 200,000 clones, about 40% of them appearing once. The material was CD4+ T cells sorted from blood, obtained around week 36, from a patient treated with tofacitinib. Source of these receptors: a human donor with alopecia areata. Both conserved end residues are part of each CDR3. A D gene is named only where the DNA matches it firmly. Size is stated for part of the rows, as once, few or many counts, or as a class when the clone is expanded.

size: few; J: TRBJ2-1; V: TRBV29-1; D: TRBD2; DNA: TGCAGCGGACCGCACGGGAGGAGTAACTACAATGAGCAGTTCTTC; CDR3: CSGPHGRSNYNEQFF
size: .; J: TRBJ2-1; V: TRBV5-1; D: TRBD2; DNA: TGCGCCAGCGTGGTGACTAGCGGGGTCAATGAGCAGTTCTTC; CDR3: CASVVTSGVNEQFF
size: .; J: TRBJ2-3; V: TRBV7-2; D: .; DNA: TGTGCCAGCACCTTATCGGGCACAGATACGCAGTATTTT; CDR3: CASTLSGTDTQYF
size: few; J: TRBJ1-5; V: TRBV5-8; D: TRBD1; DNA: TGTGCCAGCAGCCCGAGGACAGGGGTAGGACAGCCCCAGCATTTT; CDR3: CASSPRTGVGQPQHF
size: .; J: TRBJ2-3; V: TRBV29-1; D: .; DNA: TGCAGCGGCGAAATCACAGATACGCAGTATTTT; CDR3: CSGEITDTQYF
size: once; J: TRBJ1-4; V: TRBV25-1; D: .; DNA: TGTGCCAGCAGTGAATATGGGACGGGAAATGAAAAACTGTTTTTT; CDR3: CASSEYGTGNEKLFF
size: .; J: TRBJ2-1; V: TRBV14; D: TRBD1; DNA: TGTGCCAGCAGCCAAACAGGGGCACCCCGCTACAATGAGCAGTTCTTC; CDR3: CASSQTGAPRYNEQFF
size: few; J: TRBJ2-3; V: TRBV2; D: .; DNA: TGTGCCAGCAGTGAATCGGAAGGTCGTGATACGCAGTATTTT; CDR3: CASSESEGRDTQYF
size: .; J: TRBJ2-1; V: TRBV27; D: .; DNA: TGTGCCAGCACCCTTCAAGGGATCTCCCTGAATGAGCAGTTCTTC; CDR3: CASTLQGISLNEQFF
size: .; J: TRBJ2-7; V: TRBV27; D: TRBD1; DNA: TGTGCCAGCAGGACCCCGGGACAGGGGTCTAACGAGCAGTACTTC; CDR3: CASRTPGQGSNEQYF
size: few; J: TRBJ1-4; V: TRBV7-2; D: TRBD1; DNA: TGTGCCAGCAGTTCCTCGACAGGGGGTCTAGAAAAACTGTTTTTT; CDR3: CASSSSTGGLEKLFF
size: .; J: TRBJ2-2; V: TRBV29-1; D: .; DNA: TGCAGCGTTGAAGATCAAGTTAGCGGGGAGCTGTTTTTT; CDR3: CSVEDQVSGELFF
size: few; J: TRBJ2-5; V: TRBV30; D: .; DNA: TGTGCCTGGAGCCCAGCGGCGTCACAAGAGACCCAGTACTTC; CDR3: CAWSPAASQETQYF
size: few; J: TRBJ2-1; V: TRBV2; D: .; DNA: TGTGCCAGCAGTCCTAGCGCGGGTTCCTACAATGAGCAGTTCTTC; CDR3: CASSPSAGSYNEQFF
size: many; J: TRBJ1-5; V: TRBV19; D: TRBD1; DNA: TGTGCCAGTAGCCCAACAGGGGAGGTTCAGCCCCAGCATTTT; CDR3: CASSPTGEVQPQHF
size: .; J: TRBJ2-2; V: TRBV7-7; D: .; DNA: TGTGCCAGCAGCACTTTAACCGGGGAGCTGTTTTTT; CDR3: CASSTLTGELFF
size: few; J: TRBJ1-1; V: TRBV5-4; D: .; DNA: TGTGCCAGCAGCAAGGATACGAACACTGAAGCTTTCTTT; CDR3: CASSKDTNTEAFF
size: many; J: TRBJ2-3; V: TRBV28; D: .; DNA: TGTGCCACCTTAGGGACATATAGCACAGATACGCAGTATTTT; CDR3: CATLGTYSTDTQYF
size: many; J: TRBJ1-1; V: TRBV29-1; D: .; DNA: TGCAGCTCGGGAGAGGGAAGGCACACTGAAGCTTTCTTT; CDR3: CSSGEGRHTEAFF
size: .; J: TRBJ2-5; V: TRBV27; D: TRBD2; DNA: TGTGCCAGCAGTAGAGGACTAGCGGGAGGGATCGGGGAGACCCAGTACTTC; CDR3: CASSRGLAGGIGETQYF
size: .; J: TRBJ2-3; V: TRBV30; D: .; DNA: TGTGCCTGGAGCGCCCTCAGCACAGATACGCAGTATTTT; CDR3: CAWSALSTDTQYF
size: .; J: TRBJ2-7; V: TRBV27; D: TRBD2; DNA: TGTGCCAGCAGTTTAACGGGAGGGCCGACCGAGCAGTACTTC; CDR3: CASSLTGGPTEQYF
size: few; J: TRBJ2-5; V: TRBV6-5; D: .; DNA: TGTGCCAGCAGAGAAGGGGTGGCCCAGTACTTC; CDR3: CASREGVAQYF
size: .; J: TRBJ1-1; V: TRBV5-1; D: .; DNA: TGCGCCAGCAGTGAGGGCAGATCACTTAGAGGCACTGAAGCTTTCTTT; CDR3: CASSEGRSLRGTEAFF
size: .; J: TRBJ1-1; V: TRBV10-3; D: TRBD1; DNA: TGTGCCATCAGAGGACAGGGGGTGAACACTGAAGCTTTCTTT; CDR3: CAIRGQGVNTEAFF
size: .; J: TRBJ2-3; V: TRBV14; D: .; DNA: TGCGCCAGCAGCCTTAGCGCCAGCACAGATACGCAGTATTTT; CDR3: CASSLSASTDTQYF
size: .; J: TRBJ1-2; V: TRBV29-1; D: TRBD1; DNA: TGCAGCGTTGCACAGGGACAGGGTAACTATGGCTACACCTTC; CDR3: CSVAQGQGNYGYTF
size: .; J: TRBJ2-1; V: TRBV2; D: TRBD2; DNA: TGTGCCAGCAGTCTAACTAGCGGGAGGGGGTCAAATGAGCAGTTCTTC; CDR3: CASSLTSGRGSNEQFF
size: few; J: TRBJ1-2; V: TRBV29-1; D: .; DNA: TGCAGCGTTGAAGAGGGGGGGAACTATGGCTACACCTTC; CDR3: CSVEEGGNYGYTF
size: .; J: TRBJ2-2; V: TRBV30; D: .; DNA: TGTGCCTGGAGTGCAGACACCGGGGAGCTGTTTTTT; CDR3: CAWSADTGELFF
size: many; J: TRBJ2-2; V: TRBV4-1; D: TRBD2; DNA: TGCGCCAGCAGCCATCGACTAGCGGGAGTCAGCGGGGAGCTGTTTTTT; CDR3: CASSHRLAGVSGELFF
size: few; J: TRBJ2-4; V: TRBV29-1; D: .; DNA: TGCAGCGTTGGGGCCAGCCCAAACATTCAGTACTTC; CDR3: CSVGASPNIQYF
size: .; J: TRBJ2-3; V: TRBV30; D: .; DNA: TGTGCCTGGAGTGGGGGAAGGACAGATACGCAGTATTTT; CDR3: CAWSGGRTDTQYF
size: .; J: TRBJ2-5; V: TRBV7-9; D: TRBD1; DNA: TGTGCCAGCAGCTTGTCCGGGACAGCGTACCAAGAGACCCAGTACTTC; CDR3: CASSLSGTAYQETQYF
size: .; J: TRBJ2-7; V: TRBV29-1; D: .; DNA: TGCAGCGTTGGGGCAGTCTACGAGCAGTACTTC; CDR3: CSVGAVYEQYF
size: .; J: TRBJ2-7; V: TRBV7-9; D: .; DNA: TGTGCCAGCAGCCCTCAGGACCTTTACGAGCAGTACTTC; CDR3: CASSPQDLYEQYF
size: .; J: TRBJ2-7; V: TRBV7-2; D: .; DNA: TGTGCCAGCAGTCACAGCCTCGGGGGCTCCTACGAGCAGTACTTC; CDR3: CASSHSLGGSYEQYF